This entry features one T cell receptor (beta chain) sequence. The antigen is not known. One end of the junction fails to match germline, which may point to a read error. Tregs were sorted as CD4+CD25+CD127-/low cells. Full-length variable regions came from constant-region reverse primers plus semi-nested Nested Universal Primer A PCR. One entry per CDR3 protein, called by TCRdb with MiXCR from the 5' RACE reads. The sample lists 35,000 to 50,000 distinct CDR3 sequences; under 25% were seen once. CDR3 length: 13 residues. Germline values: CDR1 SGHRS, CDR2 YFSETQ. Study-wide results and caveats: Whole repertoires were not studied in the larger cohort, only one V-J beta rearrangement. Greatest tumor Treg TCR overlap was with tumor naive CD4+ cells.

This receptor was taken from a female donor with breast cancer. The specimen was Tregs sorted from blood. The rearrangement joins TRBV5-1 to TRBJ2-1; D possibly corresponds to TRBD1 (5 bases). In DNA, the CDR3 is TGCGCCAACAGCTTAGACAGCTACAATGAGCAGTTCTTC. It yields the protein CANSLDSYNEQFF.